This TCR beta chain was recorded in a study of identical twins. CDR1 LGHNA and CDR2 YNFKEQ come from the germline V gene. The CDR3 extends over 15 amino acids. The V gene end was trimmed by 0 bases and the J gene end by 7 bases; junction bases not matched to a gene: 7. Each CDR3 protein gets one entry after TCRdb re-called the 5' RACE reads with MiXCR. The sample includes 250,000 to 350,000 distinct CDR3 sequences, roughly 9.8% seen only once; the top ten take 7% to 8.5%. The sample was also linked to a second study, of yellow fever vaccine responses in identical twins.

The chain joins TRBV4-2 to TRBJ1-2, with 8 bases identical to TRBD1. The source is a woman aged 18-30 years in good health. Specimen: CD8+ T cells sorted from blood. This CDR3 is CASSQDNRGFVGYTF. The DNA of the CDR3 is TGTGCCAGCAGCCAAGACAACAGGGGGTTTGTTGGCTACACCTTC.